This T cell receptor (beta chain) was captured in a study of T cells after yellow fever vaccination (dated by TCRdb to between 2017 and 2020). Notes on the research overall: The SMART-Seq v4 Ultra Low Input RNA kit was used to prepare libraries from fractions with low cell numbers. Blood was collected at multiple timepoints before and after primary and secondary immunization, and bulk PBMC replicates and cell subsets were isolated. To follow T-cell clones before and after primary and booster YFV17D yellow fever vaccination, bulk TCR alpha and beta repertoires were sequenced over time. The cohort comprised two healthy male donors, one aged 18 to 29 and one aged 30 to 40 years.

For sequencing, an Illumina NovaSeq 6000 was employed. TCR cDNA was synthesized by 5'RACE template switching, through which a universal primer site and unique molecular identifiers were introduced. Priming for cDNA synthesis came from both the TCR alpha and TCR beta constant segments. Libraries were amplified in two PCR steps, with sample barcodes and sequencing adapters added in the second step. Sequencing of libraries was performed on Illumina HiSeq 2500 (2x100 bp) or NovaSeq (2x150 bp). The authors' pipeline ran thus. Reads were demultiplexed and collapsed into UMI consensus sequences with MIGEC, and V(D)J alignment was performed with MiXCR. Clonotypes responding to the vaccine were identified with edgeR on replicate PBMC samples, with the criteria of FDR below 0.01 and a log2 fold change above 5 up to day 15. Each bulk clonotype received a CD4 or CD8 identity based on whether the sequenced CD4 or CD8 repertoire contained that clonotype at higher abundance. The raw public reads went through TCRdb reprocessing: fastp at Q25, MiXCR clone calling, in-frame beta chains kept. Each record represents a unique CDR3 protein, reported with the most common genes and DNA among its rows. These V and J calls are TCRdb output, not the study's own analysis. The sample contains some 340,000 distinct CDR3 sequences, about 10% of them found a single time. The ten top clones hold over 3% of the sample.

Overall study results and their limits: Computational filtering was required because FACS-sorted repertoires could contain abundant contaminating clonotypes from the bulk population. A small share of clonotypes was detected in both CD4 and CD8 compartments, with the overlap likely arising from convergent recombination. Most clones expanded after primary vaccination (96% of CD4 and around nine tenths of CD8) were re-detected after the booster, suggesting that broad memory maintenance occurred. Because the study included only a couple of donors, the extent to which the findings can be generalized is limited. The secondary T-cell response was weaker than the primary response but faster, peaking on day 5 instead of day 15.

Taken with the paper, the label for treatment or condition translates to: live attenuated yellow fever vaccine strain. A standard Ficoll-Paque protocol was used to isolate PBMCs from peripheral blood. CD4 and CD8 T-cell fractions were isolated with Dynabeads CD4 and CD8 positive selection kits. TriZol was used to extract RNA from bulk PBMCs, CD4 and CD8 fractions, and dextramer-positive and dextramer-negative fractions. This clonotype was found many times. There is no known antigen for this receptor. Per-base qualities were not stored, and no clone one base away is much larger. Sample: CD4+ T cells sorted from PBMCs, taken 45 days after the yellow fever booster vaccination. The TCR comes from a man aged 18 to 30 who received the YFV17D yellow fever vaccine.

Here is the DNA: TGTGCCAGCAGCCCAGGGGGAGTAGGTACGCAGTATTTT. Translated, it reads CASSPGGVGTQYF. The V and J segments used are TRBV7-2 and TRBJ2-3, and 7 junction bases match TRBD1. Inclusive of the bounding cysteine and phenylalanine, the CDR3 is 13 residues long. The DNA shown is the 39-base CDR3, in frame from base 1. The junction shows trimming of 5 bases on V and 8 bases on J, and the gene matches do not reach 7 bases of it. Sequences SGHTA (CDR1) and FQGNSA (CDR2) are obtained from the germline V gene.